This T cell receptor (beta chain) was found in a study of cytotoxic CD8 clonotypes in ibrutinib-treated CLL. Details on this clone: The antigen is unknown.

With V trimmed by 3 bases and J by 3 bases, 11 bases remained unmatched. This CDR3 is built from 16 residues. The germline V gene has CDR1 SGHNT and CDR2 YYREEE (reference sequence). Study-level findings and limits: Progressing and sustained-remission patients had different sampling times.

Produced via immunoSEQ multiplex PCR; TCRdb's table is partial and in-frame only. The table lists fewer than 70,000 clones, roughly 71% of them singletons. Sequencing was performed on PBMCs, taken after 12 months of ibrutinib treatment. The rearrangement links TRBV5-4 to TRBJ2-7; 8 bases are shared with TRBD2. This receptor was obtained from a human donor with chronic lymphocytic leukemia. Here the CDR3 reads CASSSGGDGSRYEQYF. CDR3 DNA: TGTGCCAGCAGCTCGGGAGGGGACGGGAGCCGCTACGAGCAGTACTTC.